Listed below are T cell receptor beta chains from one sample, sequenced in a study of blood T cell repertoires in COVID-19. The protocol was immunoSEQ multiplex PCR, while the TCRdb copy is restricted to in-frame clones and leaves out a portion. In the table there are approximately 170,000 clones, over 70% of which are singletons. Sequencing was done on a sample of peripheral blood. The receptors were gathered from a woman aged 70-85 years who had recovered from COVID-19. The CDR3 runs from the conserved cysteine through the conserved F or W.

J,V,CDR3
TRBJ2-5,TRBV7-7,CASSADRVQETQYF
TRBJ2-3,TRBV24-1,CATSVGGADTQYF
TRBJ1-4,TRBV5-1,CASSLEQGKLFF
TRBJ1-2,TRBV29-1,CSVEGQGAGYTF
TRBJ1-5,TRBV9,CASGRGSSNQPQHF
TRBJ2-7,TRBV24-1,CATSDSGTGVYEQYF
TRBJ2-5,TRBV28,CASSPRETQYF
TRBJ2-7,TRBV27,CASSPSGRPPYEQYF
TRBJ1-1,TRBV30,CAWSSWAGTEAFF
TRBJ2-1,TRBV7-2,CASSLGGDYNEQFF
TRBJ1-1,TRBV7-2,CASSFSLNTEAFF
TRBJ2-7,TRBV10-3,CAISESGAPEQYF
TRBJ1-3,TRBV9,CASSSGGSGNTIYF
TRBJ2-5,TRBV30,CAWWAGLRTQYF
TRBJ2-2,TRBV7-2,CASSPGVLGTSGRAGELFF
TRBJ1-1,TRBV19,CASRPRGGGTEAFF
TRBJ1-1,TRBV2,CASGGQGRGNTEAFF
TRBJ1-1,TRBV29-1,CSVENTEAFF
TRBJ2-1,TRBV29-1,CSVERREADNEQFF
TRBJ2-7,TRBV6-5,CASSPTGGGHQYF
TRBJ1-2,TRBV7-2,CASSPDRGNYGYTF
TRBJ1-4,TRBV19,CASSRAGTGPEKLFF
TRBJ2-2,TRBV27,CASRPNSGGTNTGELFF
TRBJ2-7,TRBV6-5,CASRPLGDLEQYF
TRBJ2-5,TRBV5-1,CASSPREGGGKETQYF
TRBJ2-7,TRBV24-1,CATSELAGYEQYF
TRBJ1-5,TRBV7-6,CASSRRDNQPQHF
TRBJ2-3,TRBV24-1,CATSDPTGGGHSIDTQYF
TRBJ2-7,TRBV18,CASSPEGPTGGGEQYF
TRBJ1-2,TRBV5-4,CASSLAVSGYGYTF
TRBJ2-5,TRBV19,CASGEALGETQYF
TRBJ1-5,TRBV19,CASSNPGGDQPQHF
TRBJ2-3,TRBV28,CASSSRGTDTQYF
TRBJ2-3,TRBV4-2,CASSREPQRDTQYF
TRBJ1-3,TRBV7-9,CASSPGHRGNTIYF
TRBJ2-1,TRBV5-1,CASSMWLAGDNEQFF
TRBJ1-1,TRBV18,CASSPRTGTNTEAFF
TRBJ2-2,TRBV5-1,CASSLGQGNTGELFF
TRBJ2-1,TRBV5-1,CASGTTGVIDNEQFF
TRBJ2-7,TRBV29-1,CSVETPTSGTGEQYF
TRBJ2-7,TRBV30,CAFGTNYEQYF
TRBJ2-4,TRBV5-5,CASSRSSGPGQDKNIQYF
TRBJ2-1,TRBV4-3,CASSQDPRGGRRGNEQFF
TRBJ1-5,TRBV7-7,CASSPREFYLQQLRDQPQHF
TRBJ2-5,TRBV5-5,CASSLGGPLAGVGETQYF
TRBJ1-4,TRBV5-4,CASSPREGRGEKLFF
TRBJ2-7,TRBV15,CATSRPPGQGGTSPLGEQYF
TRBJ2-5,TRBV7-2,CASSPGGAQETQYF
TRBJ2-3,TRBV10-1,CATHSGTPTDTQYF
TRBJ1-1,TRBV7-3,CASSNGAREAFF
TRBJ1-6,TRBV3-1/TRBV3-2,CASSQVDRRTQNSPLHF